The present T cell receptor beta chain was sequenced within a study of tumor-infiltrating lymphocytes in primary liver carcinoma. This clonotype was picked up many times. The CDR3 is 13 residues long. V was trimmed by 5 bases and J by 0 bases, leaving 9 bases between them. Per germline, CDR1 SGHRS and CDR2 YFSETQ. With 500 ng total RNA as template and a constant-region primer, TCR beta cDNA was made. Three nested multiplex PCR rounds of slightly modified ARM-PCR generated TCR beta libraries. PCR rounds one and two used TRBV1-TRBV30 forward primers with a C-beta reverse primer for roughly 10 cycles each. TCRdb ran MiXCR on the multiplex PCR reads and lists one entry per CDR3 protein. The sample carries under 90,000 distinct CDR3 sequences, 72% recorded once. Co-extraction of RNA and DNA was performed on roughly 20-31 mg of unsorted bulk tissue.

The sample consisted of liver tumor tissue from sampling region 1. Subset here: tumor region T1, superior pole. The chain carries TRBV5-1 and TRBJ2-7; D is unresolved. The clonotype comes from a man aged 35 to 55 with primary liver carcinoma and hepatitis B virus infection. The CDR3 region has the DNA TGCGCCAGCAGTTCGCAGGTCTCCTACGAGCAGTACTTC. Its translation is CASSSQVSYEQYF.